Listed here are 18 T cell receptor beta chains from one sample, sequenced in a study of shared clonotypes between healthy human individuals. Using immunoSEQ multiplex PCR, the repertoire was profiled, and TCRdb retains in-frame clones only, with some absent. The sample holds around 510,000 clones, approximately 95% seen once. Material for sequencing was naive CD4+ T cells sorted from blood. Subset meaning: CD45RA+ positively selected. These receptors all stem from a woman in her twenties or thirties in good health.

V and J are TRBV28 and TRBJ2-1; D perhaps matches TRBD2 (5 bases). The germline CDR1 and CDR2 sequences are MDHEN and SYDVKM. Trimming left V 1 base short and J 4 bases short, with 11 bases between. The CDR3 sequence is 15 residues long. For the CDR3, the DNA is TGTGCCAGCAGTTTATCAGAGGGTTCTTACAATGAGCAGTTCTTC. This sequence encodes CASSLSEGSYNEQFF.

The rearrangement joins TRBV14 to TRBJ2-1, with D possibly being TRBD2 (5 bases). Trimming shortened V by 0 bases and J by 9 bases, and 18 bases separated the two germline ends. CDR1 is SGHDN and CDR2 is FVKESK in the germline V gene. The CDR3 totals 16 residues. CDR3 in DNA: TGTGCCAGCAGCCAAGAAGGCGGGCTTATTTACGGTGAGCAGTTCTTC. Amino acids: CASSQEGGLIYGEQFF.

This chain joins TRBV18 and TRBJ2-2, with D unclear. The germline V gene has CDR1 KGHSH and CDR2 LQKENI. Trimming took off 4 bases at V and 3 bases at J, with 15 bases between the two ends. CDR3 length: 16 amino acids. The CDR3 DNA is TGTGCCAGCTCACAATCAGGTGGCGCGGACACCGGGGAGCTGTTTTTT. It yields the protein CASSQSGGADTGELFF.

This rearrangement joins TRBV28 to TRBJ2-7; D gene uncertain. The germline V gene encodes CDR1 MDHEN and CDR2 SYDVKM. V lost 3 bases, J lost 0 bases, and 12 bases lay in between. The CDR3 sequence is 15 residues long. CDR3 in DNA: TGTGCCAGCAGTTTCCTGCGGCGCAGCTCCTACGAGCAGTACTTC. Amino acids: CASSFLRRSSYEQYF. Complete variable domain (other parts from reference TRBV28 and TRBJ2-7): DVKVTQSSRYLVKRTGEKVFLECVQDMDHENMFWYRQDPGLGLRLIYFSYDVKMKEKGDIPEGYSVSREKKERFSLILESASTNQTSMYLCASSFLRRSSYEQYFGPGTRLTVT.

In nucleotides, the CDR3 is TGTGCCAGCAGCTTAGCTTTGCAGGGAACTGAAGCTTTCTTT. Protein: CASSLALQGTEAFF. The rearrangement joins TRBV7-2 to TRBJ1-1; possible D gene TRBD1, 5 bases. CDR1 and CDR2 (germline): SGHTA, FQGNSA. The ends were cut back, 0 bases at V and 5 bases at J, with 10 bases in the middle. This CDR3 is 14 amino acids long.

The J gene is TRBJ2-5, the V gene TRBV27; TRBD2 might be the D (6 bases). The J call may be faulty, since TRBJ2-7 better matches the DNA end. The CDR3 has 14 amino acids. Looked up from germline, CDR1 is MNHEY and CDR2 is SMNVEV (reference sequence). The CDR3 region has the DNA TGTGCCAGCAGAATGTGGGAGGAATCGGCCGAGCAGTACTTC. Residues: CASRMWEESAEQYF.

This chain uses TRBV28 with TRBJ1-4; D uncertain. The CDR3 consists of 13 residues. Germline CDR1 MDHEN, CDR2 SYDVKM. The V end lost 8 bases, the J end lost 3 bases, and 10 bases lay between the germline ends. CDR3 bases: TGTGCCAGCCGTCCGGGGTCTAATGAAAAACTGTTTTTT. Translated: CASRPGSNEKLFF.

This clone came up once. Here the CDR3 reads CASSPAAGQSYNEQFF. The CDR3, as DNA: TGTGCCAGCAGCCCAGCGGCCGGACAATCCTACAATGAGCAGTTCTTC. The rearrangement uses TRBV28 and TRBJ2-1; D might be TRBD1 or TRBD2, each matching 5 bases. Between the trimmed V and J ends, which lost 6 bases and 1 base, there was a span of 16 bases. The germline V gene has CDR1 MDHEN and CDR2 SYDVKM. The CDR3 length is 16 residues.

Turning to this clone: Other DNA sequences from this sample encode an identical CDR3 as well. The chain joins TRBV5-8 to TRBJ2-7; TRBD1 agrees at 7 bases. The J segment lost 3 bases and the V segment lost 4 bases, leaving 4 bases of the junction unmatched. Germline V gives CDR1 SGHTS, CDR2 YDEGEE. This CDR3 has 13 residues. Here the CDR3 reads CASSQDRVYEQYF. DNA of the CDR3: TGTGCCAGCAGCCAAGACAGGGTCTACGAGCAGTACTTC.

The V call is TRBV7-6, the J call TRBJ2-7, with 14 bases aligning to TRBD2. After removal of 4 bases from V and 5 bases from J, the junction contained 1 base not matched to a gene. The CDR3 has 14 residues. Germline CDR1 and CDR2: SGHVS and FNYEAQ. CDR3 nucleotides: TGTGCCAGCAGCTCGGGACTAGCGGGAGACGAGCAGTACTTC. The encoded protein is CASSSGLAGDEQYF. Using reference TRBV7-6 and TRBJ2-7 for the parts outside the CDR3, the full variable domain is GAGVSQSPRYKVTKRGQDVALRCDPISGHVSLYWYRQALGQGPEFLTYFNYEAQQDKSGLPNDRFSAERPEGSISTLTIQRTEQRDSAMYRCASSSGLAGDEQYFGPGTRLTVT.

V gene TRBV28 combines with J gene TRBJ1-6, with 8 bases aligning to TRBD1. The V segment lost 7 bases and the J segment 9 bases; nucleotides outside the gene matches: 5. CDR3 size: 13 residues. Germline V lookup: CDR1 MDHEN, CDR2 SYDVKM. In DNA, the CDR3 is TGTGCCAGCACGACAGGGGTTATTTCACCCCTCCACTTT. It specifies CASTTGVISPLHF.

This chain uses TRBV6-6 with TRBJ1-2; 9 nucleotides line up with TRBD1. CDR3 length: 15 residues. V shed 5 bases and J 7 bases; nucleotides not matched to a gene: 11. Germline V gene lookup returns CDR1 MNHNY and CDR2 SVGAGI (reference sequence). The CDR3 nucleotides read TGTGCCAGCAGTCCCGGGACAGGGTTGACGCTTGGCTACACCTTC. Amino acids: CASSPGTGLTLGYTF.

The V and J genes are TRBV4-1 and TRBJ1-6; possible D gene TRBD1, 6 bases. The V end lost 2 bases, the J end lost 2 bases, and 19 bases lay between the germline ends. Germline CDR1 reads MGHRA; CDR2 reads YSYEKL. The length of the CDR3 is 19 residues. The CDR3: CASSQSLYRGLPYNSPLHF. The CDR3 DNA reads TGCGCCAGCAGCCAATCACTCTACCGGGGGCTCCCCTATAATTCACCCCTCCACTTT.

This chain connects TRBV6-1 to TRBJ1-5; D is perhaps TRBD1 (5 bases). V lost 7 bases and J lost 0, with 13 bases in between. Germline assignment: CDR1 MNHNS and CDR2 SASEGT. CDR3 length: 15 residues. CDR3 loop: CASKDTWNSNQPQHF. The DNA for the CDR3 is TGTGCCAGCAAGGACACCTGGAATAGCAATCAGCCCCAGCATTTT.

V usage is TRBV28 and J usage is TRBJ2-7, with 12 positions matching TRBD1. CDR1 is MDHEN, CDR2 SYDVKM, per germline. V lost 2 bases, J lost 4 bases, and 6 bases stayed unmatched. This CDR3 region has 16 residues. The DNA of the CDR3 is TGTGCCAGCAGTTTACCTGCGGGACAGGGGGCTTACGAGCAGTACTTC. It encodes CASSLPAGQGAYEQYF. Full variable domain (outside the CDR3, taken from reference TRBV28 and TRBJ2-7): DVKVTQSSRYLVKRTGEKVFLECVQDMDHENMFWYRQDPGLGLRLIYFSYDVKMKEKGDIPEGYSVSREKKERFSLILESASTNQTSMYLCASSLPAGQGAYEQYFGPGTRLTVT.

The V and J genes are TRBV5-1 and TRBJ2-3; 8 bases line up with TRBD1. CDR1 and CDR2 (germline): SGHRS, YFSETQ. This CDR3 is 17 amino acids long. V trimming: 2 bases; J trimming: 0 bases; junction bases outside the gene matches: 8. CDR3 in amino acids: CASSLTPGGPSTDTQYF. DNA of the CDR3: TGCGCCAGCAGCTTAACACCAGGGGGCCCTAGCACAGATACGCAGTATTTT.

V is TRBV13 and J is TRBJ2-3, with 8 nucleotides matching TRBD2. CDR3 length equals 17 residues. Germline lookup yields CDR1 PRHDT and CDR2 FYEKMQ (reference sequence). Unmatched junction bases numbered 12, after V lost 5 bases and J lost 2 bases. The CDR3 region is CASSRRTAGADTDTQYF. The CDR3 DNA follows: TGTGCCAGCAGCCGGAGGACAGCGGGAGCGGACACAGATACGCAGTATTTT.

This clone is a singleton in its sample. This chain joins TRBV11-2 and TRBJ1-5; no reliable D call. Trimming removed 2 bases from V and 2 bases from J, with 10 bases in between. There are 15 residues in the CDR3. Germline V gene lookup returns CDR1 SGHAT and CDR2 FQNNGV. CDR3 amino acids: CASSLFPRGNQPQHF. In DNA, the CDR3 is TGTGCCAGCAGCTTATTTCCGAGGGGCAATCAGCCCCAGCATTTT.